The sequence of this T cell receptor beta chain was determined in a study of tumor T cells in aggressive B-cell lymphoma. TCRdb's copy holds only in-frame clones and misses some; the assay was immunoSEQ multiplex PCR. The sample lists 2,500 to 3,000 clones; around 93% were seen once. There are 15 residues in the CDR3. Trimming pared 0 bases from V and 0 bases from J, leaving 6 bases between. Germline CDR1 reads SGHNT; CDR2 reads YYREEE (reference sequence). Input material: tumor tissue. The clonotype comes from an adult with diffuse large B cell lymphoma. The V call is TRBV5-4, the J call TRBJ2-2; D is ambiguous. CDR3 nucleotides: TGTGCCAGCAGCTTGGCCAGCGCGAACACCGGGGAGCTGTTTTTT. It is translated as CASSLASANTGELFF.